This TCR beta chain came from a study of blood T cell repertoires in COVID-19. Germline values: CDR1 MNHEY, CDR2 SMNVEV (reference sequence). The CDR3 is made up of 14 amino acids. The V and J ends lost 3 bases and 2 bases respectively, with 9 bases between them. The table came from immunoSEQ multiplex PCR; TCRdb's copy has only in-frame clones and leaves some out. This table has some 30,000 clones, roughly 87% appearing once. A single count supports this clone. This chain connects TRBV27 to TRBJ2-3; D might be TRBD1 (7 bases). This TCR was sampled from a man aged 45-65 years with active or convalescent COVID-19. The sequencing sample was made of peripheral blood. The CDR3 nucleotides are TGTGCCAGCAGTTTGGAGGGGGCCACAGATACGCAGTATTTT. As protein: CASSLEGATDTQYF.